Below are 5 T cell receptor beta chains sequenced from a single sample in a study of T cell changes during pregnancy in multiple sclerosis. Produced via immunoSEQ multiplex PCR; TCRdb's table is partial and in-frame only. Of fewer than 70,000 clones in the sample, around 87% are singletons; the top ten hold roughly 5.3%. The sequenced sample was peripheral blood from another person, used as feeder cells. These receptors were obtained from a human donor whose cells served as feeder cells for cultures in a pregnancy study.

The CDR3 loop is CASSQGQGRDQPQHF. The CDR3 DNA is TGTGCCAGCAGCCAAGGACAGGGACGAGATCAGCCCCAGCATTTT. The chain joins TRBV7-2 to TRBJ1-5, with 8 bases that match TRBD1. CDR3 length: 15 residues. Germline CDR1 is SGHTA and CDR2 is FQGNSA. The V and J ends lost 5 bases and 5 bases, in that order; junction bases with no gene match: 8. Together with reference TRBV7-2 and TRBJ1-5, the CDR3 gives the full variable domain: GAGVSQSPSNKVTEKGKDVELRCDPISGHTALYWYRQSLGQGLEFLIYFQGNSAPDKSGLPSDRFSAERTGGSVSTLTIQRTQQEDSAVYLCASSQGQGRDQPQHFGDGTRLSIL.

CDR3 loop: CASSLMSGQGGNQPQHF. The DNA of the CDR3 is TGTGCCAGCAGCTTAATGTCGGGACAGGGAGGCAATCAGCCCCAGCATTTT. The chain links TRBV7-9 to TRBJ1-5; 9 bases align to TRBD1. The CDR3 consists of 17 residues. The junction had 7 bases not matched to a gene; V was cut back by 2 bases and J by 2 bases. Looked up from germline, CDR1 is SEHNR and CDR2 is FQNEAQ (reference sequence).

This clone was counted between two and nine times. J is TRBJ2-1 and V is TRBV28; unclear D gene. The germline gives CDR1 MDHEN, CDR2 SYDVKM. Trimming took off 5 bases at V and 5 bases at J, with 16 bases between the two ends. There are 15 residues in the CDR3. The CDR3 DNA sequence: TGTGCCAGCAGTGCCGGCTGGGCTGACCACAATGAGCAGTTCTTC. It encodes CASSAGWADHNEQFF.

The chain recombines TRBV28 with TRBJ1-1, with no clear D. CDR1 and CDR2 from the germline V gene are MDHEN and SYDVKM. This CDR3 contains 11 residues. Trimming removed 8 bases at V and 4 bases at J, with 8 bases between. This chain's CDR3 is CASRVSTEAFF. CDR3 nucleotides: TGTGCCAGCCGGGTGAGCACTGAAGCTTTCTTT.

The J gene is TRBJ2-7, the V gene TRBV6-5; TRBD1 matches 9 bases. The V gene's germline CDR1 is MNHEY and CDR2 SVGAGI. V lost 6 bases to trimming and J lost 4 bases; unmatched junction nucleotides: 10. This CDR3 region has 15 residues. CDR3 sequence: CASRAYTTGGYEQYF. CDR3 in DNA: TGTGCCAGCAGAGCTTATACGACAGGGGGGTACGAGCAGTACTTC.